Shown below are 25 T cell receptor beta chains from a single sample sequenced in a study of identical twins. Using its own MiXCR run on the 5' RACE reads, TCRdb lists one record per CDR3 protein. The sample lists about 490,000 distinct CDR3 sequences, roughly 15% occurring once. The same data also contributed to another study, on yellow fever vaccine responses in identical twins.

Sequencing used CD4+ T cells sorted from blood. The source of these receptors is a woman between 18 and 29 years old in good health.

The V gene is TRBV3-1, the J gene TRBJ1-6; no firm D call. The V end was cut by 4 bases, the J end by 5 bases, with 12 bases between. CDR1 is LGHDT, CDR2 YNNKEL, per germline (reference sequence). This CDR3 is built from 15 residues. The CDR3 nucleotides read TGTGCCAGCAGCCTTCGAATAGCAGATAATTCACCCCTCCACTTT. Protein sequence: CASSLRIADNSPLHF.

In its sample, this clonotype was seen many times. The CDR3 coding sequence is TGTGCCAGCAGCCTAGGACTAGCGTCGTTTTCCGGGGAGCTGTTTTTT. Protein product: CASSLGLASFSGELFF. The chain uses TRBV7-7 and TRBJ2-2; 9 bases match TRBD2. Trimming removed 5 bases from V and 6 bases from J; junction bases left unmatched: 10. This CDR3 comprises 16 residues. Germline V lookup: CDR1 SSHAT, CDR2 FNYEAQ (reference sequence).

The CDR3 nucleotides read TGCGCCAGCAGCTTAGGCAGAACTCTGAGCAAAAACATTCAGTACTTC. Its protein is CASSLGRTLSKNIQYF. V gene TRBV5-1 combines with J gene TRBJ2-4; D is unclear. The germline V and J ends were trimmed by 2 bases and 3 bases, with 15 bases remaining between them. The germline gives CDR1 SGHRS, CDR2 YFSETQ. This CDR3 is built from 16 residues.

J is TRBJ2-1 and V is TRBV28, with 12 nucleotides matching TRBD2. V gave up 1 base and J gave up 2 bases; unmatched junction bases: 9. The germline V gene encodes CDR1 MDHEN and CDR2 SYDVKM. The CDR3 loop spans 19 amino acids. In DNA, the CDR3 is TGTGCCAGCAGTTTATCCGGACTAGCGGGATGGGCCACCTACAATGAGCAGTTCTTC. Translating it yields CASSLSGLAGWATYNEQFF.

This chain joins TRBV12-3 or TRBV12-4 and TRBJ2-2; weak D call: TRBD2 (5 bases). V shed 5 bases and J shed 6 bases, with 7 bases lying between them. The length of the CDR3 is 12 residues. The chain's CDR3 is CASSQEAGELFF. The CDR3 bases are TGTGCCAGCAGTCAGGAGGCCGGGGAGCTGTTTTTT.

This clonotype showed up just a few times. The chain's CDR3 is CASSIPLQSTYNEQFF. CDR3 in DNA: TGCGCCAGCAGCATCCCTCTTCAGAGCACCTACAATGAGCAGTTCTTC. This rearrangement joins TRBV5-1 to TRBJ2-1; D call uncertain. With 4 bases removed from V and 2 bases from J, the gap between germline ends came to 16 bases. CDR1 is SGHRS and CDR2 is YFSETQ in the germline V gene. The CDR3 runs 16 residues.

This clonotype appeared a few times. This chain connects TRBV11-2 to TRBJ2-1; 10 nucleotides align to TRBD2. Germline loops: CDR1 SGHAT, CDR2 FQNNGV. The CDR3 contains 15 residues. The J segment lost 4 bases and the V segment lost 7 bases, leaving 7 bases of the junction unmatched. The CDR3 DNA reads as TGTGCCAGCAACCGATGGACTAGCGGTTACAATGAGCAGTTCTTC. Translated, it gives CASNRWTSGYNEQFF. Supplemented by reference TRBV11-2 and TRBJ2-1, the full variable domain reads EAGVAQSPRYKIIEKRQSVAFWCNPISGHATLYWYQQILGQGPKLLIQFQNNGVVDDSQLPKDRFSAERLKGVDSTLKIQPAKLEDSAVYLCASNRWTSGYNEQFFGPGTRLTVL.

V is TRBV12-3 or TRBV12-4 and J is TRBJ2-7; no definite D call. The ends were cut back, 6 bases at V and 1 base at J, with 13 bases in the middle. This CDR3 has 14 residues. CDR3 DNA: TGTGCCAGCAGCGAGCGATTGGGGTCCTACGAGCAGTACGTC. Protein sequence: CASSERLGSYEQYV.

The CDR3 loop reads CASSEQGAGEKLFF. The CDR3 DNA sequence: TGTGCCAGCAGTGAGCAGGGGGCTGGGGAAAAACTGTTTTTT. This sequence joins TRBV2 and TRBJ1-4; 8 nucleotides align to TRBD1. Germline assignment: CDR1 SNHLY and CDR2 FYNNEI. V gave up 3 bases and J gave up 8 bases; unmatched junction bases: 5. The CDR3 has 14 residues.

There are a few counts of this clonotype. The chain combines TRBV13 with TRBJ1-3; perhaps TRBD1 as D (5 bases). The V end lost 2 bases, the J end lost 0 bases, and 17 bases lay between the germline ends. The CDR3 spans 18 residues. The V gene's germline CDR1 is PRHDT and CDR2 FYEKMQ (reference sequence). CDR3 loop: CASSLRGPRVNSGNTIYF. CDR3 nucleotides: TGTGCCAGCAGCTTAAGGGGCCCCAGGGTCAACTCTGGAAACACCATATATTTT.

In regard to this clonotype: This sequence may be a read error, since a much larger clone differs from it by one base. The genes are TRBV7-2 and TRBJ2-1; D is uncertain. Trimming shortened V by 3 bases and J by 0 bases, and 3 bases separated the two germline ends. CDR3 length equals 13 residues. Germline V lookup: CDR1 SGHTA, CDR2 FQGNSA. The CDR3 reads CASSFDSYNEQFF. CDR3 nucleotide sequence: TGTGCCAGCAGCTTCGACTCCTACAATGAGCAGTTCTTC.

This clonotype was found a few times. The chain joins TRBV11-2 to TRBJ2-1; TRBD2 agrees at 10 bases. CDR3 length: 19 residues. Germline values: CDR1 SGHAT, CDR2 FQNNGV. Germline trimming cut 4 bases from V and 0 bases from J; bases unmatched to any gene: 12. The CDR3: CASSYPRGLASSSYNEQFF. CDR3 nucleotide sequence: TGTGCCAGCAGCTACCCTCGGGGACTAGCGTCAAGCTCCTACAATGAGCAGTTCTTC.

This clonotype appeared a few times. The chain is built from TRBV20-1 and TRBJ2-7; TRBD1 matches 7 bases. The CDR3 runs to 13 residues. The trim removed 6 bases at V and 3 bases at J, leaving 8 bases unmatched. Germline lookup yields CDR1 DFQATT and CDR2 SNEGSKA (reference sequence). CDR3 sequence (DNA): TGCAGTGCAGAGACAGGGTTGGTCTACGAGCAGTACGTC. As protein: CSAETGLVYEQYV.

The chain uses TRBV20-1 and TRBJ2-3; 16 bases align to TRBD2. With 6 bases clipped from V and 2 bases from J, the junction kept 8 bases outside the gene matches. Germline CDR1 reads DFQATT; CDR2 reads SNEGSKA (reference sequence). The CDR3 is made up of 17 amino acids. The CDR3 protein is CSATGTSGGEATDTQYF. The CDR3, as DNA: TGCAGTGCAACCGGGACTAGCGGGGGGGAGGCCACAGATACGCAGTATTTT.

The CDR3 nucleotides are TGTGCCAGCAGCCGCGCCGGGGGAATTGAAGCTTTCTTT. Translating it yields CASSRAGGIEAFF. The chain links TRBV11-2 to TRBJ1-1; D may be TRBD1 (5 bases). Germline loops: CDR1 SGHAT, CDR2 FQNNGV. Trimming stripped 5 bases from V and 7 bases from J, with 14 bases between. This CDR3 is built from 13 residues.

Here the CDR3 reads CASSLSSVETQYF. In DNA form, the CDR3 reads TGTGCCAGCAGTTTATCATCTGTGGAGACCCAGTACTTC. This chain links TRBV12-3 or TRBV12-4 with TRBJ2-5; D remains unclear. The CDR3 contains 13 residues. The germline V and J ends were trimmed by 2 bases and 5 bases, with 9 bases remaining between them.

V and J are TRBV6-1 and TRBJ2-7; 12 bases fit TRBD1. The CDR3 is 15 residues long. Germline trimming cut 6 bases from V and 7 bases from J; bases unmatched to any gene: 10. The germline CDR1 and CDR2 sequences are MNHNS and SASEGT. The CDR3 sequence: CASRPYGTGGWEQYF. The CDR3 region has the DNA TGTGCCAGCAGACCCTACGGGACAGGGGGCTGGGAGCAGTACTTC.

This sequence joins TRBV14 and TRBJ1-1; D gene uncertain. V was trimmed by 4 bases and J by 1 base, leaving 13 bases between them. Germline V gene lookup returns CDR1 SGHDN and CDR2 FVKESK. The CDR3 is made up of 15 amino acids. CDR3 sequence (DNA): TGTGCCAGCAGCCGAGGTAAGACCGGGAACACTGAAGCTTTCTTT. Translating it yields CASSRGKTGNTEAFF.

The sample holds a few counts of this clonotype. This chain joins TRBV11-1 and TRBJ1-4; tentatively, D is TRBD1 (6 bases). The germline V gene has CDR1 SGHAT and CDR2 FQDESV (reference sequence). The V end was cut by 1 base, the J end by 3 bases, with 21 bases between. The CDR3 runs 19 residues. In nucleotides, the CDR3 is TGTGCCAGCAGCTTAGGAGGGACAATGAGGGGATACGCTAATGAAAAACTGTTTTTT. Amino acid sequence: CASSLGGTMRGYANEKLFF.

This clonotype occurred a few times. The chain's CDR3 is CASSLIVAGGYEQFF. For the CDR3, the DNA is TGTGCCAGCAGTTTGATCGTAGCGGGAGGTTATGAGCAGTTCTTC. The rearrangement joins TRBV28 to TRBJ2-1; 10 nucleotides line up with TRBD2. Germline CDR1 MDHEN, CDR2 SYDVKM. With 3 bases clipped from V and 8 bases from J, the junction kept 7 bases outside the gene matches. This CDR3 is built from 15 residues.

This clonotype was counted only a few times. The rearrangement joins TRBV5-1 to TRBJ2-5; 7 nucleotides line up with TRBD1. Losses at the gene ends were 4 bases for V and 5 bases for J; bases not matched to a gene: 5. Germline V gives CDR1 SGHRS, CDR2 YFSETQ. The CDR3 totals 13 residues. Here the CDR3 DNA reads TGCGCCAGCAGCCCGACAGGGTGGGAGACCCAGTACTTC. Its protein is CASSPTGWETQYF.

The genes are TRBV28 and TRBJ1-1; D gene uncertain. The germline V gene has CDR1 MDHEN and CDR2 SYDVKM. The CDR3 totals 15 residues. The V end was cut by 5 bases, the J end by 1 base, with 14 bases between. The CDR3 loop reads CASSPHPIENTEAFF. The CDR3 nucleotides are TGTGCCAGCAGTCCTCATCCTATTGAGAACACTGAAGCTTTCTTT.

The rearrangement joins TRBV6-1 to TRBJ1-1; D is unresolved. The CDR3 has 13 residues. The germline V gene has CDR1 MNHNS and CDR2 SASEGT. Trimming stripped 9 bases from V and 1 base from J, with 12 bases between. The CDR3 reads CASLIVRNTEAFF. Here the CDR3 DNA reads TGTGCCAGTTTGATCGTGCGGAACACTGAAGCTTTCTTT.

This clonotype was detected only a few times. The rearrangement links TRBV20-1 to TRBJ2-4; a weak D match, TRBD1 (5 bases). Germline V gives CDR1 DFQATT, CDR2 SNEGSKA (reference sequence). The CDR3 consists of 14 residues. The germline V and J ends were trimmed by 0 bases and 4 bases, with 10 bases remaining between them. CDR3 nucleotides: TGCAGTGCTAGAGATCTTAGGGGTAAAAACATTCAGTACTTC. Translation: CSARDLRGKNIQYF.

The rearrangement links TRBV4-1 to TRBJ1-6; D gene unclear. Germline-derived CDR1 and CDR2 are MGHRA and YSYEKL. The V gene lost 1 base and the J gene lost 8 bases, with 18 bases spanning the gap. The CDR3 spans 17 residues. CDR3 loop: CASSQVDLGLAYSPLHF. The CDR3 bases are TGCGCCAGCAGCCAAGTTGATCTAGGCTTAGCCTATTCACCCCTCCACTTT.